This T cell receptor beta chain was obtained from a study of blood T cells in healthy people across ages. Per individual sample, total RNA of at least 6 micrograms was extracted. Points from the study as a whole: Older age coincided with a roughly linear decline in TCR beta diversity per million T cells. A strong correlation between TCR beta diversity and naive T cell percentage was seen.

Primed by a sample-barcoded 5' primer and a J-beta primer mix, a second PCR proceeded for roughly 6 to 12 cycles. TCRdb redid the calling of the 5' RACE reads with MiXCR, one entry per CDR3 protein. This table holds roughly 1,300,000 distinct CDR3 sequences, approximately 59% found once. As regards this clonotype: The antigen remains undetermined.

This CDR3 spans 17 amino acids. V gave up 6 bases and J gave up 8 bases, with 25 bases separating them. CDR1 SNHLY and CDR2 FYNNEI come from the germline V gene. The clonotype was recovered from a man aged 18 to 35 in good health. What was sequenced was blood. The chain is built from TRBV2 and TRBJ1-4; D may be TRBD1 (6 bases). The CDR3 protein is CASRSPLNRESKEKLFF. CDR3 DNA sequence: TGTGCCAGCAGGTCCCCCCTCAACAGGGAGAGTAAAGAAAAACTGTTTTTT.